What follows are 26 T cell receptor beta chains derived from one specimen sequenced in a study of tumor-infiltrating lymphocytes in primary liver carcinoma. The authors made TCR beta cDNA from approximately 500 ng total RNA with a constant-region primer. Each TCR beta library was derived from three nested multiplex PCR rounds that employed slightly modified ARM-PCR. Use of TRBV1-TRBV30 forward primers with a C-beta reverse primer characterized the first two PCR rounds, which lasted about 9 cycles each. Each CDR3 protein gets one entry after TCRdb re-called the multiplex PCR reads with MiXCR. The repertoire has 180,000 or so distinct CDR3 sequences, 50% to 75% of them found once; the top ten carry about 70%. Germline DNA was also extracted, and blood RNA derived from unsorted whole blood. Specimen: peripheral blood. Receptors originate from a man in his forties or fifties with primary liver carcinoma and hepatitis B virus infection.

Turning to this clonotype: A clone one base away is much larger, so this may be a read error. This sequence joins TRBV6-1 and TRBJ1-5; 7 bases agree with TRBD1. The CDR3 extends over 16 amino acids. Germline assignment: CDR1 MNHNS and CDR2 SASEGT. The CDR3 loop reads CASSVVAGGDNQLQHF. The CDR3 nucleotides are TGTGCCAGCAGTGTCGTCGCAGGGGGGGATAATCAGCTCCAGCATTTT.

Only a few counts were recorded for this clonotype. J is TRBJ2-2 and V is TRBV24-1; D not resolved. CDR3 length: 11 amino acids. Germline CDR1 KGHDR, CDR2 SFDVKD. V was shortened by 7 bases and J by 6 bases, with 5 bases between the two germline ends. CDR3 residues: CATRAAGELFF. The CDR3 nucleotides are TGTGCCACCAGGGCTGCCGGGGAGCTGTTTTTT.

Note on this clonotype: Germline and junction disagree at one end, which may indicate a read error. The V call is TRBV11-2, the J call TRBJ2-7, with D possibly being TRBD1 (5 bases). Germline loops: CDR1 SGHAT, CDR2 FQNNGV. There are 18 residues in the CDR3. CDR3 in amino acids: CANSPLRRGKGISYEQYF. CDR3 nucleotide sequence: TGTGCCAACAGCCCCCTCAGAAGGGGCAAGGGCATCTCCTACGAGCAGTACTTC.

Notes on this clonotype: The final CDR3 position lacks the conserved phenylalanine or tryptophan, pointing to a likely read error. The V gene is TRBV4-2, the J gene TRBJ1-2, with D possibly TRBD1 on 5 matching bases. This CDR3 is built from 14 residues. The germline V and J ends were trimmed by 0 bases and 6 bases, with 11 bases remaining between them. Germline CDR1 is LGHNA and CDR2 is YNFKEQ. CDR3 region: CASSQETASNGYTL. The CDR3 nucleotides read TGTGCCAGCAGCCAAGAGACAGCCTCGAATGGCTACACCCTC.

This rearrangement joins TRBV30 to TRBJ2-7, with D perhaps TRBD1 (6 bases). Germline V CDR1 and CDR2: GTSNPN, SVGIG (reference sequence). The CDR3 consists of 16 residues. Trimming took off 1 base at V and 4 bases at J, with 20 bases between the two ends. The CDR3 DNA is TGTGCCTGGAGTGGCCGCCAGGGGCGGAGGATGTACGAGCAGTACTTC. The encoded protein is CAWSGRQGRRMYEQYF.

V and J are TRBV5-4 and TRBJ2-1, with TRBD1 identical over 7 bases. This CDR3 comprises 14 residues. From germline, CDR1 is SGHNT and CDR2 YYREEE (reference sequence). The V and J ends lost 1 base and 8 bases, in that order; junction bases with no gene match: 6. CDR3 nucleotides: TGTGCCAGCAGCTTGAGACAGGGTGGCGATGAGCAGTTCTTC. This encodes CASSLRQGGDEQFF.

The chain links TRBV6-1 to TRBJ2-3; possibly TRBD2 for D (6 bases). CDR1 and CDR2 from the germline V gene are MNHNS and SASEGT. This CDR3 comprises 16 residues. V lost 5 bases and J 2 bases, leaving 17 bases between the germline ends. The CDR3 nucleotides read TGTGCCAGCAGTCAATTAGCGGATTCAACCACAGATACGCAGTATTTT. Translated: CASSQLADSTTDTQYF.

A few counts support this clonotype. This chain connects TRBV6-2 or TRBV6-3 to TRBJ2-1, with D possibly called TRBD1 or TRBD2 (5 bases each). Germline assignment: CDR1 MNHEY and CDR2 SVGEGT. Between the trimmed V and J ends, which lost 6 bases and 10 bases, there was a span of 22 bases. The CDR3 runs to 15 residues. The chain's CDR3 is CASSPLGTRDGEQFF. CDR3 nucleotide sequence: TGTGCCAGCAGCCCACTCGGGACCAGAGACGGGGAGCAGTTCTTC.

Notes on this clonotype: Germline and junction disagree at one end, which may indicate a read error. The chain couples TRBV6-5 to TRBJ1-6; D call uncertain. This CDR3 comprises 15 residues. Germline CDR1 and CDR2: MNHEY and SVGAGI. The CDR3 sequence is CTSSRAAAYNSPLHF. In DNA form, the CDR3 reads TGTACCAGCAGCCGGGCGGCGGCCTATAATTCACCCCTCCACTTT.

Comment on this clonotype: A clone one base away is much larger, so this may be a read error. The rearrangement links TRBV29-1 to TRBJ2-5; tentative D call: TRBD1 (6 bases). The CDR3 length is 13 residues. V gave up 4 bases and J gave up 4 bases, with 13 bases separating them. The germline V gene has CDR1 SQVTM and CDR2 ANQGSEA. CDR3 sequence (DNA): TGCAGCGTTGTGACAGGTGGGGGAGAGACCCAGTACTTC. The encoded protein is CSVVTGGGETQYF.

This chain connects TRBV6-6 to TRBJ1-2; 7 bases align to TRBD1. Germline V gene sequence: CDR1 MNHNY, CDR2 SVGAGI (reference sequence). V shed 6 bases, J shed 4 bases, and the junction held 5 bases outside the gene matches. There are 13 residues in the CDR3. As DNA, the CDR3 is TGTGCCAGCAGGTCAGGGGGTAGCTATGGCTACACCTTC. Amino acids: CASRSGGSYGYTF.

The CDR3 loop is CASNLSPQYF. The CDR3 DNA reads as TGTGCCAGTAACCTCAGTCCGCAGTATTTT. The chain is built from TRBV6-5 and TRBJ2-3; D not resolved. The V gene lost 9 bases and the J gene lost 10 bases, with 11 bases spanning the gap. Germline V gene data show CDR1 as MNHEY and CDR2 as SVGAGI. The CDR3 is 10 residues long.

V and J are TRBV11-2 and TRBJ2-1; perhaps TRBD2 as D (6 bases). V lost 7 bases and J lost 6, with 19 bases in between. From germline, CDR1 is SGHAT and CDR2 FQNNGV. The length of the CDR3 is 15 residues. CDR3 bases: TGTGCCAGCAAACCTATGACTAGTCGGAGCAATGAGCAGTTCTTC. Translating it yields CASKPMTSRSNEQFF.

The chain recombines TRBV5-6 with TRBJ2-1, with 9 bases identical to TRBD1. Germline lookup yields CDR1 SGHDT and CDR2 YYEEEE. This CDR3 is 17 amino acids long. V was pared by 3 bases and J by 2 bases, with 9 bases of the junction left unmatched. The CDR3 protein is CASSSPWWDRAYNEQFF. The CDR3 DNA sequence: TGTGCCAGCAGCTCTCCCTGGTGGGACAGGGCCTACAATGAGCAGTTCTTC. The full variable domain, with the rest looked up from reference TRBV5-6 and TRBJ2-1, is DAGVTQSPTHLIKTRGQQVTLRCSPKSGHDTVSWYQQALGQGPQFIFQYYEEEERQRGNFPDRFSGHQFPNYSSELNVNALLLGDSALYLCASSSPWWDRAYNEQFFGPGTRLTVL.

The V call is TRBV28, the J call TRBJ2-7; a weak D match, TRBD2 (6 bases). The V gene's germline CDR1 is MDHEN and CDR2 SYDVKM. The CDR3 length is 14 residues. V lost 7 bases to trimming and J lost 0 bases, with 13 bases between them. The CDR3, as DNA: TGTGCCAGCAACCCCGGCGGGAACTCCTACGAGCAGTACTTC. Translating gives CASNPGGNSYEQYF.

This clonotype came up a few times. The chain combines TRBV5-5 with TRBJ2-7; tentative D call: TRBD1 (5 bases). The CDR3 runs 16 residues. In germline, CDR1 is SGHKS, CDR2 YYEKEE (reference sequence). The ends were cut back, 3 bases at V and 3 bases at J, with 19 bases in the middle. The chain's CDR3 is CASSWRQPQVLYEQYF. CDR3 bases: TGTGCCAGCAGCTGGCGACAGCCACAAGTACTCTACGAGCAGTACTTC.

Turning to this clonotype: The junction shows a germline mismatch at one end, possibly a read error. V usage is TRBV11-2 and J usage is TRBJ2-3, with 9 bases identical to TRBD2. Germline V CDR1 and CDR2: SGHAT, FQNNGV. The CDR3 covers 19 residues. The CDR3 DNA is TGTGCCAGCAGCTCTTGGGCCAGCGCGGGGGGGACGGGCTCAGATGCGCAGTATTTT. Protein: CASSSWASAGGTGSDAQYF.

The chain couples TRBV11-2 to TRBJ2-7, with D maybe TRBD1 (5 bases). Germline V gene data show CDR1 as SGHAT and CDR2 as FQNNGV. The CDR3 extends over 14 amino acids. Trimming removed 3 bases at V and 2 bases at J, with 11 bases between. CDR3 sequence reads: CASSFRQGTYEQYF. Written as DNA, the CDR3 is TGTGCCAGCAGCTTTCGGCAGGGCACCTACGAGCAGTACTTC.

This clonotype was recorded a few times. The chain uses TRBV4-1 and TRBJ2-4; 10 bases are a match to TRBD1. Unmatched junction bases numbered 21, after V lost 2 bases and J lost 5 bases. The CDR3 sequence is 21 residues long. Looked up from germline, CDR1 is MGHRA and CDR2 is YSYEKL. CDR3 sequence reads: CASSQSWGDRGLPGKENIQYF. In DNA, the CDR3 is TGCGCCAGCAGCCAATCATGGGGCGACAGGGGGCTTCCAGGGAAAGAAAACATTCAGTACTTC.

This clonotype has more than one count but fewer than ten. The gene calls are TRBV29-1 and TRBJ1-2, with 8 bases identical to TRBD1. The CDR3 covers 12 residues. Germline CDR1 reads SQVTM; CDR2 reads ANQGSEA. The J segment lost 11 bases and the V segment lost 7 bases, leaving 12 bases of the junction unmatched. Written as DNA, the CDR3 is TGCAGCGCCGACAGGGGCCGATTGGGTTACACCTTC. Translating gives CSADRGRLGYTF. Drawing the rest from reference TRBV29-1 and TRBJ1-2, the complete variable domain is SAVISQKPSRDICQRGTSLTIQCQVDSQVTMMFWYRQQPGQSLTLIATANQGSEATYESGFVIDKFPISRPNLTFSTLTVSNMSPEDSSIYLCSADRGRLGYTFGSGTRLTVV.

This clonotype was counted many times. The rearrangement links TRBV11-2 to TRBJ2-7, with 7 bases identical to TRBD1. Trimming removed 5 bases from V and 1 base from J; junction bases left unmatched: 8. Germline loops: CDR1 SGHAT, CDR2 FQNNGV. The CDR3 contains 15 residues. CDR3 loop: CASSPGTAFSYEQYF. In DNA form, the CDR3 reads TGTGCCAGCAGCCCGGGGACAGCCTTTTCCTACGAGCAGTACTTC.

This clonotype was seen more than once but under ten times. The CDR3 reads CASSYNRGSAGELFF. CDR3 nucleotide sequence: TGTGCCAGCAGTTATAACAGGGGGTCGGCCGGGGAGCTGTTTTTT. The chain has TRBV6-5 and TRBJ2-2, with 8 bases identical to TRBD1. CDR1 is MNHEY and CDR2 is SVGAGI in the germline V gene. This CDR3 has 15 residues. The junction had 6 bases not matched to a gene; V was cut back by 3 bases and J by 6 bases.

The chain combines TRBV5-8 with TRBJ1-5, with D hard to call. Trimming took off 7 bases at V and 7 bases at J, with 15 bases between the two ends. CDR1 is SGHTS and CDR2 is YDEGEE in the germline V gene. CDR3 length equals 13 residues. CDR3 DNA: TGTGCCAGCCTCATTCCGGCGGGCCAGCCCCAGCATTTT. It specifies CASLIPAGQPQHF.

There are a few counts of this clonotype. CDR3 nucleotides: TGCAGCGTGACCCGTTACAGGGGGCGGGAGACCCAGTACTTC. Amino acid sequence: CSVTRYRGRETQYF. The chain has TRBV29-1 and TRBJ2-5, with 9 bases aligning to TRBD1. Per germline, CDR1 SQVTM and CDR2 ANQGSEA. The CDR3 is 14 residues long. The V and J ends lost 6 bases and 5 bases, in that order; junction bases with no gene match: 10.

Details on this clonotype: A much larger clone lies one base from this, so it may be a read error. The chain couples TRBV11-1 to TRBJ2-7; maybe TRBD1 (5 bases). The germline V and J ends were trimmed by 0 bases and 1 base, with 16 bases remaining between them. CDR3 length equals 17 residues. Per the germline V gene, CDR1 is SGHAT and CDR2 is FQDESV (reference sequence). CDR3: CASSLARHGALSYEQYF. In DNA form, the CDR3 reads TGTGCCAGCAGCTTAGCGCGGCATGGGGCGTTATCCTACGAGCAGTACTTC.

This clonotype was picked up a small number of times. The rearrangement joins TRBV6-5 to TRBJ2-3; 8 positions agree with TRBD2. CDR1 MNHEY and CDR2 SVGAGI come from the germline V gene. V lost 10 bases to trimming and J lost 3 bases; unmatched junction nucleotides: 6. The CDR3 has 13 amino acids. Here the CDR3 DNA reads TGTGCCACCCAAGGCGGGAGGACAGATACGCAGTATTTT. Its protein product is CATQGGRTDTQYF.